This T cell receptor beta chain was retrieved from a study of post-analysis software for immune sequencing data. About the study: Clinical courses comprised relapsing-remitting, secondary progressive and progressive-relapsing multiple sclerosis. Whole-study results and caveats: Patients had higher frequencies than controls of about 5 TRBV segments, including TRBV5-6, TRBV5-1 and TRBV20-1. Controls significantly exceeded multiple sclerosis patients in normalized Chao1 diversity. Those samples that were prepared in the same batch co-clustered strongly by F measure.

Presence of unique molecular identifiers characterized the TCR beta cDNA libraries. T cells numbering about 0.85 to 10 million yielded some 520,000 cDNA molecules. TCRdb independently ran MiXCR on the PCR reads; one entry per CDR3 protein. The data show hundreds of thousands of distinct CDR3 sequences, with roughly 29% seen just once and 0.55% to 0.65% held by the top ten. Trimming cost V 2 bases and J 0 bases, with 5 bases left between them. This CDR3 is 12 amino acids long. Germline-derived CDR1 and CDR2 are DFQATT and SNEGSKA (reference sequence). This clonotype was found many times. The antigen is not known.

The rearrangement uses TRBV20-1 and TRBJ2-7; D not certain. The source is a girl aged 10 to 17 with multiple sclerosis. The material sequenced was blood. The CDR3 DNA is TGCAGTGCTAGAACAGACTCCTACGAGCAGTACTTC. Translation: CSARTDSYEQYF.